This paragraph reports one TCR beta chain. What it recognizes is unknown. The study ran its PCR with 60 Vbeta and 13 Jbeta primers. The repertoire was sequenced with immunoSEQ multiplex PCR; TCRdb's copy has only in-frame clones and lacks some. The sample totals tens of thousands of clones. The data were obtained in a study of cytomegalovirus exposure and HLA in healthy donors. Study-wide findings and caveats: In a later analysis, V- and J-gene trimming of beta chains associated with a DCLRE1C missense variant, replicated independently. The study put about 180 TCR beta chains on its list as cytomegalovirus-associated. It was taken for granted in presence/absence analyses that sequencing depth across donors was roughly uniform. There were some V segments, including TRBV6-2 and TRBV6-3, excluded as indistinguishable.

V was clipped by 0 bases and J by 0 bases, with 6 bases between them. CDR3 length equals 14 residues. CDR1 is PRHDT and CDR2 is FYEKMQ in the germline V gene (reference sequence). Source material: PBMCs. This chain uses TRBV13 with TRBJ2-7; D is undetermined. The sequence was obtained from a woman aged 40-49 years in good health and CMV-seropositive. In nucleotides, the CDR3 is TGTGCCAGCAGCTTAGGACCAGACTCCTACGAGCAGTACTTC. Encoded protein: CASSLGPDSYEQYF.